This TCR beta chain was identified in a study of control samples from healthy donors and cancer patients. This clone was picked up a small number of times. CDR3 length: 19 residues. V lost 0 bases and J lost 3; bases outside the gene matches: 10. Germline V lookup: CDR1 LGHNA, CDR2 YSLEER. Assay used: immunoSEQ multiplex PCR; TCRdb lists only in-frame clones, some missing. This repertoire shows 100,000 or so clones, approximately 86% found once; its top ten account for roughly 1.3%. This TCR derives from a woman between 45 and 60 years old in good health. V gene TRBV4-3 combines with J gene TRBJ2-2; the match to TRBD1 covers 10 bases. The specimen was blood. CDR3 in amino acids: CASSQDRFGTGADTGELFF. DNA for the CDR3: TGCGCCAGCAGCCAAGACCGATTTGGGACAGGGGCGGACACCGGGGAGCTGTTTTTT.